The sequence of this T cell receptor (beta chain) was determined in a study of blood T cell repertoires in COVID-19. This clone was recorded only once. Using immunoSEQ multiplex PCR, the repertoire was profiled, and TCRdb retains in-frame clones only, with some absent. Altogether fewer than 200,000 clones are present, around 84% being singletons, with the ten largest covering over 3%. The CDR3 runs to 15 residues. The germline V gene encodes CDR1 MNHNY and CDR2 SVGAGI (reference sequence). V was clipped by 0 bases and J by 0 bases; unmatched bases: 1. V and J are TRBV6-6 and TRBJ1-1; TRBD1 agrees at 7 bases. Sequencing was carried out using peripheral blood. The TCR originated in a human donor with acute or convalescent COVID-19. The donor label of this sample is uncertain. The CDR3 loop reads CASSYSTGLNTEAFF. The CDR3 DNA reads TGTGCCAGCAGTTACTCGACAGGGCTGAACACTGAAGCTTTCTTT.